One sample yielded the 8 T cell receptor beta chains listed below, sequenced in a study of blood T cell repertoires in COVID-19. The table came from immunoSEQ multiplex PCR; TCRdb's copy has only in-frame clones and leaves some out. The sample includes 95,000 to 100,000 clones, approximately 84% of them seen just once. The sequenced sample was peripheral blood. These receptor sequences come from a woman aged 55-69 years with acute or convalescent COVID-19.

CDR3 protein: CASRPRGQSGNQPQHF. DNA of the CDR3: TGTGCCAGCAGGCCACGTGGACAGTCCGGCAATCAGCCCCAGCATTTT. The V call is TRBV28, the J call TRBJ1-5; possibly TRBD1 for D (6 bases). The CDR3 sequence is 16 residues long. Looked up from germline, CDR1 is MDHEN and CDR2 is SYDVKM. Trimming took 6 bases from V and 2 from J, leaving 17 bases between them.

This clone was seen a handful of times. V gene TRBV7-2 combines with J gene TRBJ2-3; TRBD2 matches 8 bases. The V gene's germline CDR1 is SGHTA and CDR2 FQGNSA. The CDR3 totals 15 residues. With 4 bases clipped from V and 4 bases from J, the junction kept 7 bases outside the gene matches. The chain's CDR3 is CASSWRGAIADTQYF. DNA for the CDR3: TGTGCCAGCAGCTGGCGGGGGGCCATCGCAGATACGCAGTATTTT. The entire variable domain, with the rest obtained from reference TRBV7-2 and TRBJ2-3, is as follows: GAGVSQSPSNKVTEKGKDVELRCDPISGHTALYWYRQSLGQGLEFLIYFQGNSAPDKSGLPSDRFSAERTGGSVSTLTIQRTQQEDSAVYLCASSWRGAIADTQYFGPGTRLTVL.

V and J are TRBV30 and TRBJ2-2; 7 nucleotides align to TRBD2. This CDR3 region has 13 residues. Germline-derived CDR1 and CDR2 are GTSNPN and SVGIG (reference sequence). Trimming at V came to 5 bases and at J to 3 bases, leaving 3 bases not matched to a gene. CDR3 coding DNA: TGTGCCTGGGAGACTAGCCACACCGGGGAGCTGTTTTTT. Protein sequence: CAWETSHTGELFF. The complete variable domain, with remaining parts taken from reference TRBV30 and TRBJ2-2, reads SQTIHQWPATLVQPVGSPLSLECTVEGTSNPNLYWYRQAAGRGLQLLFYSVGIGQISSEVPQNLSASRPQDRQFILSSKKLLLSDSGFYLCAWETSHTGELFFGEGSRLTVL.

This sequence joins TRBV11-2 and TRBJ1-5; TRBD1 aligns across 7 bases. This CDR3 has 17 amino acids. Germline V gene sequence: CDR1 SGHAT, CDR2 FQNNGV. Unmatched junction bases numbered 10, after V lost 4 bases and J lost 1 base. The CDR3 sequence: CASSSTGQRDSNQPQHF. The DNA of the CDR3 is TGTGCCAGCAGCTCCACGGGACAGCGAGACAGCAATCAGCCCCAGCATTTT.

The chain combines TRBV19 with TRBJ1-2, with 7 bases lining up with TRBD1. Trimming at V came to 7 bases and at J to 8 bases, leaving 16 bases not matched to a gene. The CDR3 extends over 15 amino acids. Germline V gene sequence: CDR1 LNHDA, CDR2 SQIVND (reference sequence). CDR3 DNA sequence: TGTGCCAGTAATTCCCCCGGACAGGACCGACGGGGCTACACCTTC. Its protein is CASNSPGQDRRGYTF.

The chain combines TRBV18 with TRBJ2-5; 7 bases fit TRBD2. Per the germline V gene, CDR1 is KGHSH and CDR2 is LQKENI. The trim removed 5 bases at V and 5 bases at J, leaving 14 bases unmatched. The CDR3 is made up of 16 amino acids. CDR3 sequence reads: CASSAERGEGGETQYF. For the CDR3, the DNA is TGTGCCAGCTCAGCCGAGCGGGGAGAGGGCGGTGAGACCCAGTACTTC.

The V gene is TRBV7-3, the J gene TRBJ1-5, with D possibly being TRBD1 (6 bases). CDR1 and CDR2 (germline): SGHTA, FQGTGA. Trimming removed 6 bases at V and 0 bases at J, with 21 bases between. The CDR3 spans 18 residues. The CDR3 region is CASSYHGTFPYSNQPQHF. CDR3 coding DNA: TGTGCCAGCAGTTACCATGGGACATTTCCTTATAGCAATCAGCCCCAGCATTTT.

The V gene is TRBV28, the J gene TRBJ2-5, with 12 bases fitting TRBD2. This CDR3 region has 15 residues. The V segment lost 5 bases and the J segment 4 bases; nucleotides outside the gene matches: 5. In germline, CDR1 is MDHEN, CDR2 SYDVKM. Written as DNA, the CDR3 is TGTGCCAGCAGTGAAAGACTAGCGGGGGTAGAGACCCAGTACTTC. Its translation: CASSERLAGVETQYF.